This T cell receptor beta chain emerged from a study of control samples from healthy donors and cancer patients. This clone was counted once. The protocol was immunoSEQ multiplex PCR, while the TCRdb copy is restricted to in-frame clones and leaves out a portion. The repertoire consists of 120,000 to 150,000 clones, with around 90% occurring once and the leading ten covering 4% to 5.5%. This TCR derives from a man aged 25-40 years in good health. Sequenced material: blood.

CDR3 sequence (DNA): TGTGCCAGTGCGGACACCAGTTGGAGCACTGAAGCTTTCTTT. Amino acids: CASADTSWSTEAFF. V usage is TRBV19 and J usage is TRBJ1-1; maybe TRBD1 (5 bases). CDR1 is LNHDA, CDR2 SQIVND, per germline (reference sequence). The CDR3 length is 14 residues. V was pared by 8 bases and J by 4 bases, with 17 bases between.